A selection of T cell receptor beta chains follows, all from one sample in a study of cytomegalovirus exposure and HLA in healthy donors. Libraries were prepared by immunoSEQ multiplex PCR; TCRdb keeps only in-frame clonotypes and omits some of them. The table gives tens of thousands of clones; the top ten clones make up around 5% of it. Specimen: PBMCs. The source is a man aged 25-40 years in good health and CMV-seropositive. Both conserved end residues are part of each CDR3. D genes are given only for firm matches.

v_gene	d_gene	j_gene	CDR3aa	CDR3nt
TRBV5-1	NA	TRBJ1-3	CASSLGASGNNIYF	TGCGCCAGCAGCTTGGGGGCGTCCGGAAACAACATATATTTT
TRBV6-5	NA	TRBJ2-7	CASSPFMGASYEQYF	TGTGCCAGCAGTCCCTTCATGGGAGCCTCCTACGAGCAGTACTTC
TRBV7-2	TRBD2	TRBJ2-7	CASSSPRTSGSKDEQYF	TGTGCCAGCAGCTCCCCCCGGACTAGCGGGAGCAAGGACGAGCAGTACTTC
TRBV27	NA	TRBJ1-2	CASSLSVGRPTYGYTF	TGTGCCAGCAGTTTATCTGTCGGGAGACCGACATATGGCTACACCTTC
TRBV27	NA	TRBJ2-3	CASRADTGSTDTQYF	TGTGCCAGCAGGGCTGACACGGGAAGCACAGATACGCAGTATTTT
TRBV19	TRBD2	TRBJ2-7	CASSPSGTSGSVYEQYF	TGTGCCAGTAGTCCCTCCGGGACTAGCGGGAGTGTCTACGAGCAGTACTTC
TRBV19	TRBD1	TRBJ1-1	CASRGTGRMTEAFF	TGTGCCAGTAGGGGGACAGGTAGGATGACTGAAGCTTTCTTT
TRBV13	NA	TRBJ2-5	CASSQEDSKTKETQYF	TGTGCCAGCAGCCAAGAGGATTCGAAAACCAAGGAGACCCAGTACTTC
TRBV5-5	TRBD2	TRBJ2-1	CASSLTSGSDNEQFF	TGTGCCAGCAGCTTGACTAGCGGGAGCGACAATGAGCAGTTCTTC
TRBV6-1	NA	TRBJ2-3	CASSEALAGDTQYF	TGTGCCAGCAGTGAAGCACTAGCCGGAGATACGCAGTATTTT
TRBV5-1	NA	TRBJ2-7	CASSLAPETYEQYF	TGCGCCAGCAGCTTGGCGCCAGAAACATACGAGCAGTACTTC
TRBV29-1	NA	TRBJ2-5	CSVRTGYQETQYF	TGCAGCGTTCGCACGGGGTACCAAGAGACCCAGTACTTC
TRBV27	TRBD1	TRBJ2-7	CASSFRDRVLYEQYF	TGTGCCAGCAGTTTCCGGGACAGGGTTCTCTACGAGCAGTACTTC
TRBV6-5	NA	TRBJ2-7	CASGEGVSYEQYF	TGTGCCAGTGGAGAGGGGGTCTCCTACGAGCAGTACTTC
TRBV5-6	NA	TRBJ1-5	CASSFFPNQPQHF	TGTGCCAGCAGCTTTTTTCCGAATCAGCCCCAGCATTTT
TRBV4-2	TRBD1	TRBJ1-2	CASSLQGAGYGYTF	TGTGCCAGCAGCCTACAGGGGGCCGGCTATGGCTACACCTTC
TRBV9	NA	TRBJ1-2	CASAKGRDGGYTF	TGTGCCAGCGCCAAAGGGAGGGATGGGGGCTACACCTTC